This T cell receptor beta chain was recorded in a study of Graves' ophthalmopathy and Graves' hyperthyroidism. The diagnostic workup employed clinical symptoms, serum thyroxine, TRAb, thyroid ultrasound and orbital computed tomography. Amplification from RNA transcripts yielded the TCR beta CDR3 regions. RT-PCR with HTBI primers came first, then second-round multiplex PCR. TCRdb itself ran the multiplex PCR reads through MiXCR, one entry per CDR3 protein. The sample records about 740,000 distinct CDR3 sequences, roughly 40% being singletons. Specimen: peripheral blood. The sequence was obtained from an adult man with Graves' ophthalmopathy.

The CDR3 loop reads CASSFRRQGTGELFF. As DNA, the CDR3 is TGTGCCAGCAGCTTCCGTCGGCAGGGGACCGGGGAGCTGTTTTTT. The V and J genes are TRBV7-2 and TRBJ2-2, with D possibly matching TRBD1 (6 bases). V was trimmed by 3 bases and J by 5 bases, leaving 13 bases between them. The CDR3 consists of 15 residues. CDR1 and CDR2 (germline): SGHTA, FQGNSA.